The 28 T cell receptor beta chains below come from one sample, sequenced in a study of OX40 agonist ivuxolimab in advanced cancers. Some clones are missing from TCRdb's copy, which holds only in-frame ones; the method was immunoSEQ multiplex PCR. Among 60,000 to 70,000 clones, around nine tenths were seen once, and the ten largest hold 0.27%. This sample comprised CD4+ or CD8+ T cells sorted from blood, obtained in a trial of the OX40 agonist ivuxolimab. The receptors shown here come from an adult with an advanced solid tumor such as melanoma, head and neck, liver or kidney cancer.

This clone was seen a single time. The V call is TRBV9, the J call TRBJ2-5; D uncertain. The length of the CDR3 is 13 residues. Germline CDR1 SGDLS, CDR2 YYNGEE. With 0 bases removed from V and 4 bases from J, the gap between germline ends came to 7 bases. The CDR3 nucleotides are TGTGCCAGCAGCGTAGCGAGTGGAGAGACCCAGTACTTC. Translation: CASSVASGETQYF.

This clone was picked up one time. The chain couples TRBV7-9 to TRBJ1-2, with D possibly TRBD1 on 6 matching bases. Trimming took off 3 bases at V and 2 bases at J, with 10 bases between the two ends. The CDR3 spans 14 residues. Per the germline V gene, CDR1 is SEHNR and CDR2 is FQNEAQ (reference sequence). The CDR3: CASSLVDRNYGYTF. The CDR3 DNA is TGTGCCAGCAGCTTGGTGGACAGAAACTATGGCTACACCTTC.

This clone came up a few times. The chain is built from TRBV18 and TRBJ2-7; 13 bases are a match to TRBD2. Germline V lookup: CDR1 KGHSH, CDR2 LQKENI. The CDR3 has 16 amino acids. Trimming removed 3 bases from V and 3 bases from J; junction bases left unmatched: 5. The CDR3 spells CASSPRLAGGFYEQYF. In nucleotides, the CDR3 is TGTGCCAGCTCACCGCGACTAGCGGGAGGATTCTACGAGCAGTACTTC.

J is TRBJ2-1 and V is TRBV5-1; the D call may be TRBD1 or TRBD2 (5 bases each). The V gene's germline CDR1 is SGHRS and CDR2 YFSETQ. The V end was cut by 3 bases, the J end by 7 bases, with 14 bases between. The CDR3 is 14 residues long. The CDR3 loop reads CASSSGTQRNEQFF. The CDR3, as DNA: TGCGCCAGCAGCTCCGGGACGCAAAGAAATGAGCAGTTCTTC.

The rearrangement joins TRBV12-5 to TRBJ2-7; D uncertain. CDR1 is LGHNT, CDR2 FRNRAP, per germline. Trimming pared 3 bases from V and 2 bases from J, leaving 8 bases between. This CDR3 has 13 amino acids. The CDR3: CASGFGPTYEQYF. Written as DNA, the CDR3 is TGTGCTAGTGGTTTTGGACCCACCTACGAGCAGTACTTC.

J is TRBJ2-3 and V is TRBV7-2; D may be TRBD2 (5 bases). Trimming shortened V by 2 bases and J by 3 bases, and 9 bases separated the two germline ends. CDR1 and CDR2 from the germline V gene are SGHTA and FQGNSA. CDR3 length: 14 amino acids. In DNA form, the CDR3 reads TGTGCCAGCAGCTTACTCGGGATGACAGATACGCAGTATTTT. Residues: CASSLLGMTDTQYF.

The V gene is TRBV14, the J gene TRBJ2-1, with 9 bases fitting TRBD2. V lost 6 bases to trimming and J lost 7 bases; unmatched junction nucleotides: 4. This CDR3 spans 13 amino acids. Germline lookup yields CDR1 SGHDN and CDR2 FVKESK. The CDR3 nucleotides are TGTGCCAGCAGTCTCGGACTAGCGAATGAGCAGTTCTTC. It specifies CASSLGLANEQFF.

The V gene is TRBV5-1, the J gene TRBJ2-1, with D perhaps TRBD1 or TRBD2 (6 bases each). The CDR3 totals 16 residues. Germline V CDR1 and CDR2: SGHRS, YFSETQ. V was pared by 0 bases and J by 5 bases, with 15 bases between. The CDR3 here is CASSLGGGLKNNEQFF. The CDR3 DNA is TGCGCCAGCAGCTTGGGTGGGGGGCTAAAAAACAATGAGCAGTTCTTC.

The rearrangement joins TRBV18 to TRBJ1-6; the D gene is possibly TRBD1 (6 bases). Germline V gene sequence: CDR1 KGHSH, CDR2 LQKENI. The CDR3 is 15 amino acids. The V end lost 3 bases, the J end lost 8 bases, and 14 bases lay between the germline ends. The CDR3 protein is CASSPPGQLYSPLHF. In DNA form, the CDR3 reads TGTGCCAGCTCACCTCCGGGACAACTCTATTCACCCCTCCACTTT.

The chain links TRBV5-1 to TRBJ2-7, with 10 bases matching TRBD2. The CDR3 loop spans 14 amino acids. CDR1 and CDR2 from the germline V gene are SGHRS and YFSETQ. After removal of 6 bases from V and 3 bases from J, the junction contained 6 bases not matched to a gene. The CDR3 bases are TGCGCCAGCAACCCTAGCGGGAGAGTCTACGAGCAGTACTTC. Residues: CASNPSGRVYEQYF.

The chain has TRBV19 and TRBJ1-6; TRBD1 might be the D (5 bases). CDR1 and CDR2 (germline): LNHDA, SQIVND (reference sequence). The CDR3 totals 14 residues. Trimming took 6 bases from V and 7 from J, leaving 13 bases between them. The CDR3 loop is CASRGLAENSPLHF. In DNA form, the CDR3 reads TGTGCCAGTAGGGGGCTGGCAGAAAATTCACCCCTCCACTTT.

V gene TRBV5-1 combines with J gene TRBJ2-7; tentative D call: TRBD1 (5 bases). CDR3 length: 14 residues. CDR1 is SGHRS, CDR2 YFSETQ, per germline. V was pared by 5 bases and J by 0 bases, with 12 bases between. The CDR3: CASSRSDSSYEQYF. CDR3 bases: TGCGCCAGCAGTCGGTCAGACAGCTCCTACGAGCAGTACTTC.

The chain recombines TRBV11-2 with TRBJ1-2, with D tentatively TRBD1 (5 bases). This CDR3 has 14 amino acids. Germline V gene data show CDR1 as SGHAT and CDR2 as FQNNGV. V lost 5 bases to trimming and J lost 2 bases, with 12 bases between them. CDR3 sequence: CASSTLRDNYGYTF. The CDR3 coding sequence is TGTGCCAGCAGCACTCTCCGGGACAACTATGGCTACACCTTC.

The rearrangement joins TRBV19 to TRBJ2-5; D gene uncertain. CDR1 LNHDA and CDR2 SQIVND come from the germline V gene (reference sequence). The CDR3 is 14 residues long. Trimming took 1 base from V and 1 from J, leaving 7 bases between them. Here the CDR3 DNA reads TGTGCCAGTAGTATAGGGGTCAGCCAAGAGACCCAGTACTTC. This sequence encodes CASSIGVSQETQYF.

This rearrangement joins TRBV6-5 to TRBJ2-7, with 7 bases identical to TRBD1. Unmatched junction bases numbered 10, after V lost 8 bases and J lost 3 bases. The CDR3 contains 14 residues. Germline V gene sequence: CDR1 MNHEY, CDR2 SVGAGI. DNA of the CDR3: TGTGCCAGCGCGACGGTAGGGGGCGGCTACGAGCAGTACTTC. Amino acid sequence: CASATVGGGYEQYF.

The chain combines TRBV6-5 with TRBJ2-5, with 8 bases lining up with TRBD2. This CDR3 spans 15 amino acids. Germline assignment: CDR1 MNHEY and CDR2 SVGAGI. V was pared by 2 bases and J by 2 bases, with 4 bases of the junction left unmatched. The DNA of the CDR3 is TGTGCCAGCAGTTACGGGGCTAGCGGGCAAGAGACCCAGTACTTC. It yields the protein CASSYGASGQETQYF.

This clone was counted a few times. This sequence joins TRBV14 and TRBJ2-1, with unresolved D. This CDR3 has 14 amino acids. Trimming stripped 0 bases from V and 11 bases from J, with 14 bases between. Germline assignment: CDR1 SGHDN and CDR2 FVKESK. Here the CDR3 DNA reads TGTGCCAGCAGCCAAGATCTCCTCCTAGTAAAGCAGTTCTTC. Residues: CASSQDLLLVKQFF.

This chain connects TRBV28 to TRBJ2-3; D not resolved. CDR3 length: 13 amino acids. The V end was cut by 6 bases, the J end by 1 base, with 8 bases between. The germline V gene has CDR1 MDHEN and CDR2 SYDVKM. The CDR3 sequence is CASRMPGTDTQYF. CDR3 coding DNA: TGTGCCAGCAGGATGCCCGGCACAGATACGCAGTATTTT.

The rearrangement joins TRBV6-1 to TRBJ2-7; 9 nucleotides line up with TRBD1. V trimming: 6 bases; J trimming: 6 bases; junction bases outside the gene matches: 12. Germline V gene sequence: CDR1 MNHNS, CDR2 SASEGT. The CDR3 is made up of 15 amino acids. DNA of the CDR3: TGTGCCAGCAGAGAACAGGGACAGGGTATCTCCGAGCAGTACTTC. Residues: CASREQGQGISEQYF.

This clone has more than one count but fewer than ten. The chain uses TRBV18 and TRBJ1-3; perhaps TRBD1 as D (6 bases). Germline V gives CDR1 KGHSH, CDR2 LQKENI. This CDR3 has 17 residues. The V gene lost 3 bases and the J gene lost 0 bases, with 15 bases spanning the gap. CDR3 protein: CASSPPGQQYSGNTIYF. CDR3 in DNA: TGTGCCAGCTCACCCCCTGGACAGCAGTACTCTGGAAACACCATATATTTT.

This rearrangement joins TRBV2 to TRBJ1-5; the D gene is possibly TRBD1 (5 bases). CDR3 size: 16 residues. V was trimmed by 7 bases and J by 0 bases, leaving 16 bases between them. The germline CDR1 and CDR2 sequences are SNHLY and FYNNEI. Here the CDR3 DNA reads TGTGCCAGCACCCTTGCGGGGCAAAATAGCAATCAGCCCCAGCATTTT. Amino acid sequence: CASTLAGQNSNQPQHF. Looking up the rest from reference TRBV2 and TRBJ1-5 gives the full variable domain: EPEVTQTPSHQVTQMGQEVILRCVPISNHLYFYWYRQILGQKVEFLVSFYNNEISEKSEIFDDQFSVERPDGSNFTLKIRSTKLEDSAMYFCASTLAGQNSNQPQHFGDGTRLSIL.

This chain connects TRBV21-1 to TRBJ2-3; the DNA was not compared with TRBD2, the D call given in the table. TRBV21-1 is deemed a pseudogene. CDR3 length: 16 residues. CDR3 DNA sequence: TGTGCCAGCAGCAAGAGCGGGAGAAGGTGCACAGATACGCAGTATTTT. It translates to CASSKSGRRCTDTQYF.

This rearrangement joins TRBV7-9 to TRBJ1-1; the D is unclear. The V gene's germline CDR1 is SEHNR and CDR2 FQNEAQ (reference sequence). V lost 4 bases and J lost 4, with 4 bases in between. CDR3 length: 11 amino acids. In DNA form, the CDR3 reads TGTGCCAGCAGCTATCCCACTGAAGCTTTCTTT. Translated: CASSYPTEAFF.

The genes are TRBV4-3 and TRBJ2-2; the D is unclear. The CDR3 has 18 amino acids. Trimming removed 0 bases at V and 0 bases at J, with 14 bases between. The germline V gene has CDR1 LGHNA and CDR2 YSLEER. The CDR3 region has the DNA TGCGCCAGCAGCCAAGAGGGATTCGGGCCAGCGAACACCGGGGAGCTGTTTTTT. The encoded protein is CASSQEGFGPANTGELFF.

This chain joins TRBV9 and TRBJ2-5; no clear D. Germline V gene data show CDR1 as SGDLS and CDR2 as YYNGEE. Deletions cut 3 bases from V and 4 bases from J, with 13 bases between. The CDR3 covers 14 residues. CDR3 sequence (DNA): TGTGCCAGCAGCGCGGACCATTACGGAGAGACCCAGTACTTC. This translates into CASSADHYGETQYF.

V is TRBV6-5 and J is TRBJ1-2, with TRBD1 matching over 8 bases. CDR1 is MNHEY and CDR2 is SVGAGI in the germline V gene. This CDR3 has 14 amino acids. The V gene end was trimmed by 6 bases and the J gene end by 4 bases; junction bases not matched to a gene: 7. In nucleotides, the CDR3 is TGTGCCAGCAGAGGACAGGGAGAATTCTATGGCTACACCTTC. It codes for CASRGQGEFYGYTF.

The genes are TRBV29-1 and TRBJ1-1, with no clear D. The CDR3 is 13 residues long. Trimming took 4 bases from V and 1 from J, leaving 10 bases between them. Germline CDR1 and CDR2: SQVTM and ANQGSEA. CDR3 protein: CSVVPLRNTEAFF. In DNA form, the CDR3 reads TGCAGCGTTGTACCTTTGCGGAACACTGAAGCTTTCTTT.

This clone was seen once. CDR3 sequence reads: CASSFEQFSGGQIAKNIQYF. CDR3 sequence (DNA): TGTGCCAGCAGCTTTGAACAATTTAGCGGGGGACAGATAGCCAAAAACATTCAGTACTTC. The chain carries TRBV7-8 and TRBJ2-4, with 9 positions matching TRBD2. V shed 3 bases, J shed 0 bases, and the junction held 15 bases outside the gene matches. Germline CDR1 reads SGHVS; CDR2 reads FQNEAQ. The length of the CDR3 is 20 residues. The whole variable domain, filled in from reference TRBV7-8 and TRBJ2-4, reads GAGVSQSPRYKVAKRGQDVALRCDPISGHVSLFWYQQALGQGPEFLTYFQNEAQLDKSGLPSDRFFAERPEGSVSTLKIQRTQQEDSAVYLCASSFEQFSGGQIAKNIQYFGAGTRLSVL.